This T cell receptor (beta chain) was documented in a study of control samples from healthy donors and cancer patients. The assay was immunoSEQ multiplex PCR, and TCRdb's table has in-frame clones only and misses some. The sample has around 130,000 clones, around nine tenths seen once. V was pared by 1 base and J by 0 bases, with 16 bases between. The CDR3 consists of 18 residues. CDR1 and CDR2 from the germline V gene are SGHDT and YYEEEE. The sequence derives from a man aged 25 to 40 in good health. Input material: blood. The chain joins TRBV5-6 to TRBJ1-4; tentatively, D is TRBD1 (5 bases). CDR3 DNA: TGTGCCAGCAGCTTGCGGGCAGGGAGGTCGGCAACTAATGAAAAACTGTTTTTT. It codes for CASSLRAGRSATNEKLFF.